A single sample gave rise to the 5 T cell receptor beta chains below, sequenced in a study of blood T cell repertoires in COVID-19. Assay: immunoSEQ multiplex PCR; the TCRdb copy retains only in-frame clones and omits some. The table has under 150,000 clones, around 76% seen once. What was sequenced was peripheral blood. Every receptor here comes from a man aged 55-75 years with acute or convalescent COVID-19.

This clone was seen a few times. The chain recombines TRBV10-1 with TRBJ1-5; D is perhaps TRBD1 (6 bases). The V end lost 5 bases, the J end lost 3 bases, and 14 bases lay between the germline ends. This CDR3 region has 15 residues. Germline V gene data show CDR1 as WNHNN and CDR2 as SYGVQD (reference sequence). The CDR3 spells CASSPGQGINQPQHF. CDR3 in DNA: TGCGCCAGCAGTCCGGGACAAGGTATCAATCAGCCCCAGCATTTT.

The chain recombines TRBV24-1 with TRBJ2-7, with D hard to call. Germline V gene sequence: CDR1 KGHDR, CDR2 SFDVKD. Between the trimmed V and J ends, which lost 2 bases and 0 bases, there was a span of 4 bases. The CDR3 contains 13 residues. The CDR3 DNA reads as TGTGCCACCAGTGATTACGGCTCCTACGAGCAGTACTTC. Amino acid sequence: CATSDYGSYEQYF.

This sequence joins TRBV5-1 and TRBJ1-1, with 8 bases matching TRBD1. The CDR3 has 15 residues. CDR1 and CDR2 (germline): SGHRS, YFSETQ. The V gene end was trimmed by 5 bases and the J gene end by 1 base; junction bases not matched to a gene: 7. The CDR3: CASRRPGTGNTEAFF. The CDR3 nucleotides read TGCGCCAGCAGACGTCCCGGGACAGGGAACACTGAAGCTTTCTTT.

This chain joins TRBV19 and TRBJ1-6, with 7 bases identical to TRBD1. This CDR3 has 16 amino acids. V was pared by 6 bases and J by 6 bases, with 11 bases of the junction left unmatched. The V gene's germline CDR1 is LNHDA and CDR2 SQIVND (reference sequence). CDR3 amino acids: CASSRLEGQVNSPLHF. CDR3 bases: TGTGCCAGTAGCCGCCTTGAAGGACAGGTTAATTCACCCCTCCACTTT.

Many counts were recorded for this clone. The chain is built from TRBV5-1 and TRBJ2-3; 8 positions match TRBD2. V shed 0 bases, J shed 0 bases, and the junction held 6 bases outside the gene matches. Germline V gives CDR1 SGHRS, CDR2 YFSETQ. There are 17 residues in the CDR3. The CDR3 coding sequence is TGCGCCAGCAGCTTGGCCCGGCTAGCGGGCAGCACAGATACGCAGTATTTT. Translating it yields CASSLARLAGSTDTQYF.